Listed below are T cell receptor beta chains from one sample, sequenced in a study of blood T cell repertoires in COVID-19. Measured with immunoSEQ multiplex PCR; TCRdb has only the in-frame clones, and not every one. Of 150,000 to 200,000 clones listed, around 83% are singletons. Material for sequencing was PBMCs or T cells enriched from blood (not recorded which). The receptors were gathered from a woman between 50 and 59 years old in a cohort exposed to, infected with or recovered from COVID-19 (not recorded which). Both conserved end residues are part of each CDR3. The order of the fields is V gene, J gene, CDR3 protein.

>TRBV19|TRBJ1-1
CASSSGDRLSMGAFF
>TRBV3-1/TRBV3-2|TRBJ2-4
CASSPQGQGVAKNIQYF
>TRBV28|TRBJ1-1
CASRAGVRTEAFF
>TRBV19|TRBJ1-5
CASTPGQGFRQPQHF
>TRBV10-3|TRBJ2-7
CAISEADRAKGEQYF
>TRBV6-6|TRBJ1-6
CASTLSGRDNSPLHF
>TRBV19|TRBJ2-3
CASSGTGEGTDTQYF
>TRBV30|TRBJ1-5
CAWSPTMGNQPQHF
>TRBV7-6|TRBJ1-6
CASSLRQDNSPLHF
>TRBV5-1|TRBJ2-3
CASSLERGGSTDTQYF
>TRBV9|TRBJ1-1
CASSPRTGSTNTEAFF
>TRBV9|TRBJ2-2
CASSVGERGELFF
>TRBV5-1|TRBJ1-5
CASSFSEDQPQHF
>TRBV7-3|TRBJ2-2
CASSPSGNTGELFF
>TRBV18|TRBJ2-7
CASSLEAGAPIYEQYF
>TRBV6-1|TRBJ1-5
CASSESFWGHQPQHF
>TRBV6-5|TRBJ2-1
CASEIGPYNEQFF
>TRBV3-1/TRBV3-2|TRBJ2-3
CASSYGQGGSTDTQYF
>TRBV7-7|TRBJ2-1
CASSPGTSGAYYNEQFF
>TRBV2|TRBJ2-1
CASTPGTGINEQFF
>TRBV7-9|TRBJ1-3
CASSWTGVDTIYF
>TRBV3-1/TRBV3-2|TRBJ2-3
CASSQDRLADGTDTQYF
>TRBV7-8|TRBJ1-5
CASSLSRAGSYQPQHF
>TRBV4-1|TRBJ2-3
CASSPLATSGGDTQYF
>TRBV6-5|TRBJ2-3
CASAGTSLSDTQYF
>TRBV4-3|TRBJ1-5
CASSQDRAGGQPQHF
>TRBV5-1|TRBJ2-3
CASSLAQARPSGRASTQYF
>TRBV27|TRBJ2-1
CASSLDRVRNEQFF
>TRBV7-9|TRBJ2-1
CASSLLGSSYNEQFF
>TRBV5-1|TRBJ1-1
CASSPTGGGNTEAFF